The T cell receptor (beta chain) under discussion was sequenced for a study of T-cell reconstitution after alpha-beta-depleted transplantation in children. Only a few counts were recorded for this clonotype. What it binds is unknown. Molecular barcoding with unique molecular identifiers was used for the TCRbeta library. TCRdb analysed the PCR reads with MiXCR anew, one entry per CDR3 protein. Of about 440,000 distinct CDR3 sequences listed, about 40% are singletons. CDR3 length: 17 amino acids. The junction had 11 bases not matched to a gene; V was cut back by 3 bases and J by 7 bases. Looked up from germline, CDR1 is MDHEN and CDR2 is SYDVKM. Study-level findings and limits: It was surviving recipient T cells and thymic progenitors that gave some patients high TCRbeta diversity at day 60.

V gene TRBV28 combines with J gene TRBJ2-2, with 10 bases matching TRBD2. This receptor was taken from a girl aged 2 to 10 with aplastic anemia, due to receive a stem cell transplant. The sequences come from PBMCs, collected before TCRalphabeta/CD19-depleted stem cell transplant. The CDR3 DNA sequence: TGTGCCAGCAGTTTTGGTCGGCTAGCGGGAGTCAGCGGGGAGCTGTTTTTT. The encoded protein is CASSFGRLAGVSGELFF.